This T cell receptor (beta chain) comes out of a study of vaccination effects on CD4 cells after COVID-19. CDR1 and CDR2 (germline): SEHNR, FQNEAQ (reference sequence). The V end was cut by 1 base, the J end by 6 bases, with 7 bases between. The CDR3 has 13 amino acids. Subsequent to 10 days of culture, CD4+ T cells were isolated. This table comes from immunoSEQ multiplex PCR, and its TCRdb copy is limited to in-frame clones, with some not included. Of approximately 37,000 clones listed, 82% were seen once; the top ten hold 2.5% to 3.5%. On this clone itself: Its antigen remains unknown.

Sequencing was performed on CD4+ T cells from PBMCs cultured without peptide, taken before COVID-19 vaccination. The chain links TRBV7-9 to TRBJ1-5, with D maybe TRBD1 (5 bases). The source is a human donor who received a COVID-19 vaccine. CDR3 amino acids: CASSLVGTQPQHF. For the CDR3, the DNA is TGTGCCAGCAGCTTAGTGGGGACTCAGCCCCAGCATTTT.